One and the same sample provided the 24 T cell receptor beta chains below, sequenced in a study of T cell repertoires in cytomegalovirus infection (dated by TCRdb to between 2019 and 2020). This specimen's treatment or condition label, per the study, means: in vitro stimulation with specific CMV peptide epitopes to enrich CMV-specific T cells. These receptors lack a known antigen. Sequencing was performed on an Illumina HiSeq 1500. TCRdb passed the public sequencing reads through fastp at Q25 and MiXCR, retaining productive beta sequences. Every distinct CDR3 protein forms one entry, paired with its most common genes and DNA. Across this sample there are 700,000 to 900,000 distinct CDR3 sequences, with around 29% seen only once. The top ten constitute around 14% of the sample. This specimen consisted of cultured CD8+ T cells from PBMCs, obtained from culture after CMV antigen stimulation. Receptor source: a human donor in good health (CMV status not recorded). Some clones in this sample may be carry-over from other donors' samples.

The sample holds many counts of this clonotype. The genes are TRBV7-6 and TRBJ2-2; D possibly corresponds to TRBD2 (6 bases). The CDR3 spans 13 residues. Per the germline V gene, CDR1 is SGHVS and CDR2 is FNYEAQ. The V and J ends lost 7 bases and 6 bases respectively, with 12 bases between them. The chain's CDR3 is CASNRGIAGELFF. In nucleotides, the CDR3 is TGTGCCAGCAACCGGGGGATTGCCGGGGAGCTGTTTTTT.

This clonotype has more than one count but fewer than ten. The chain uses TRBV15 and TRBJ1-5, with 10 bases identical to TRBD1. The CDR3 has 15 residues. Germline lookup yields CDR1 LNHNV and CDR2 YYDKDF (reference sequence). Trimming cost V 8 bases and J 6 bases; bases outside gene matches: 10. CDR3 loop: CATSSDGTGVQPQHF. DNA for the CDR3: TGTGCCACCTCAAGCGACGGGACAGGGGTTCAGCCCCAGCATTTT.

The chain has TRBV13 and TRBJ2-5, with a tentative D call TRBD2 (6 bases). V gave up 5 bases and J gave up 0 bases, with 13 bases separating them. Germline lookup yields CDR1 PRHDT and CDR2 FYEKMQ (reference sequence). The CDR3 spans 15 residues. CDR3 sequence: CASSLRRGDQETQYF. The CDR3 DNA sequence: TGTGCCAGCAGCCTCCGGCGGGGAGACCAAGAGACCCAGTACTTC.

This clonotype was seen a handful of times. This chain uses TRBV6-5 with TRBJ1-2, with D tentatively TRBD1 (5 bases). Trimming cost V 6 bases and J 4 bases, with 12 bases left between them. This CDR3 has 13 residues. Germline CDR1 MNHEY, CDR2 SVGAGI. The CDR3 DNA is TGTGCCAGCAGGAACAGGACCCCCTATGGCTACACCTTC. This gives the protein CASRNRTPYGYTF.

The sample holds many counts of this clonotype. This chain uses TRBV12-3 or TRBV12-4 with TRBJ2-7; D is ambiguous. Between the trimmed V and J ends, which lost 2 bases and 5 bases, there was a span of 10 bases. This CDR3 is 13 amino acids long. The chain's CDR3 is CASSLHGLNEQYF. CDR3 DNA sequence: TGTGCCAGCAGTTTACACGGGCTCAACGAGCAGTACTTC.

In DNA form, the CDR3 reads TGTGCTAGTGGTTTGGTACACGAACTCAGTCCCTACGAGCAGTACTTC. This sequence encodes CASGLVHELSPYEQYF. The chain recombines TRBV12-5 with TRBJ2-7; no clear D gene. This CDR3 has 16 amino acids. From germline, CDR1 is LGHNT and CDR2 FRNRAP. V lost 0 bases and J 2 bases, leaving 14 bases between the germline ends. Full variable domain (remainder filled in from reference TRBV12-5 and TRBJ2-7): DARVTQTPRHKVTEMGQEVTMRCQPILGHNTVFWYRQTMMQGLELLAYFRNRAPLDDSGMPKDRFSAEMPDATLATLKIQPSEPRDSAVYFCASGLVHELSPYEQYFGPGTRLTVT.

This clonotype appeared a few times. The chain employs TRBV6-1 and TRBJ2-7, with D uncertain. With 5 bases removed from V and 4 bases from J, the gap between germline ends came to 12 bases. This CDR3 has 13 residues. Germline CDR1 MNHNS, CDR2 SASEGT. The CDR3 here is CASSSAPSYEQYV. CDR3 nucleotides: TGTGCCAGCAGTTCCGCCCCCTCTTACGAGCAGTACGTC.

The genes are TRBV29-1 and TRBJ1-2; 9 bases align to TRBD1. Germline V CDR1 and CDR2: SQVTM, ANQGSEA. CDR3 size: 18 residues. V shed 4 bases, J shed 5 bases, and the junction held 20 bases outside the gene matches. The CDR3 is CSVVKRLPGQGSRYGYTF. CDR3 DNA sequence: TGCAGCGTTGTAAAGCGTCTCCCCGGACAGGGGTCTCGGTATGGCTACACCTTC.

CDR3 sequence (DNA): TGTGCCAGCAGCTTAAGTTCGTCGGGGCAAGTTTTTTTTGAAGCTTTCTTT. Translating it yields CASSLSSSGQVFFEAFF. The chain combines TRBV7-4 with TRBJ1-1; tentatively, D is TRBD1 (5 bases). The germline V gene has CDR1 SGHVT and CDR2 SQSDAQ. V shed 2 bases and J shed 7 bases, with 23 bases lying between them. The CDR3 is 17 amino acids.

This chain links TRBV28 with TRBJ2-3; D may be TRBD1 or TRBD2 (5 bases each). The CDR3 is 15 residues long. Trimming took 3 bases from V and 1 from J, leaving 11 bases between them. Germline V gives CDR1 MDHEN, CDR2 SYDVKM. The CDR3 is CASSFRRGGTDTQYF. The DNA of the CDR3 is TGTGCCAGCAGTTTCCGACGAGGGGGCACAGATACGCAGTATTTT.

This clonotype was found a few times. The chain combines TRBV7-9 with TRBJ2-1, with TRBD2 as a possible D gene (6 bases). Trimming removed 6 bases at V and 7 bases at J, with 13 bases between. From germline, CDR1 is SEHNR and CDR2 FQNEAQ (reference sequence). The CDR3 sequence is 13 residues long. The CDR3 bases are TGTGCCAGCAGACCCGTGGGGGGTAATGAGCAGTTCTTC. Translated: CASRPVGGNEQFF.

The DNA of the CDR3 is TGTGCCAGCAGCTCGCCAGGGGGGCCTGAGCAGTTCTTC. It yields the protein CASSSPGGPEQFF. The J gene is TRBJ2-1, the V gene TRBV27; perhaps TRBD1 as D (7 bases). The CDR3 consists of 13 residues. Trimming cost V 6 bases and J 9 bases, with 15 bases left between them. CDR1 and CDR2 (germline): MNHEY, SMNVEV (reference sequence).

The chain combines TRBV28 with TRBJ2-7; D might be TRBD1 or TRBD2, each matching 5 bases. The germline gives CDR1 MDHEN, CDR2 SYDVKM. The CDR3 length is 14 residues. The germline V and J ends were trimmed by 3 bases and 3 bases, with 12 bases remaining between them. CDR3 in DNA: TGTGCCAGCAGTTTTTGGGGGTCCCTCTACGAGCAGTACGTC. It encodes CASSFWGSLYEQYV.

This clonotype has more than one count but fewer than ten. This chain connects TRBV5-4 to TRBJ2-5, with no clear D. This CDR3 has 14 amino acids. Germline V gene sequence: CDR1 SGHNT, CDR2 YYREEE (reference sequence). The ends were cut back, 2 bases at V and 0 bases at J, with 8 bases in the middle. CDR3 nucleotides: TGTGCCAGCAGCTTAAGGCAGTACCAAGAGACCCAGTACTTC. Protein sequence: CASSLRQYQETQYF.

V gene TRBV27 combines with J gene TRBJ1-4; D is possibly TRBD1 (5 bases). The germline V gene encodes CDR1 MNHEY and CDR2 SMNVEV (reference sequence). The CDR3 covers 14 residues. V was trimmed by 7 bases and J by 5 bases, leaving 14 bases between them. CDR3 nucleotide sequence: TGTGCCAGCACCCGAGGGGTTGGGAATGAAAAACTGTTTTTT. Translation gives CASTRGVGNEKLFF.

This chain joins TRBV28 and TRBJ2-7; D is possibly TRBD1 or TRBD2 (6 bases each). Germline CDR1 reads MDHEN; CDR2 reads SYDVKM. Trimming pared 1 base from V and 5 bases from J, leaving 15 bases between. The CDR3 is 15 residues long. CDR3 nucleotide sequence: TGTGCCAGCAGTTTATTTAGTTGGGGGGCCCACGAGCAGTACTTC. Its protein is CASSLFSWGAHEQYF.

The V call is TRBV12-3 or TRBV12-4, the J call TRBJ2-2, with D hard to call. This CDR3 comprises 13 residues. V dropped 9 bases and J dropped 4 bases, with 12 bases sitting between them. The CDR3 nucleotides are TGTGCCAGTAGTCCGTTACTCACCGGGGAGCTGTTTTTT. This encodes CASSPLLTGELFF.

This clonotype was counted a few times. The chain links TRBV29-1 to TRBJ1-2; tentatively, D is TRBD1 (5 bases). CDR1 and CDR2 from the germline V gene are SQVTM and ANQGSEA. Trimming took off 0 bases at V and 8 bases at J, with 10 bases between the two ends. This CDR3 has 12 amino acids. The CDR3 reads CSVEERDPGYTF. CDR3 nucleotide sequence: TGCAGCGTTGAAGAGAGGGACCCGGGCTACACCTTC.

This clonotype was observed a handful of times. The chain is built from TRBV25-1 and TRBJ2-7; D is possibly TRBD2 (5 bases). Germline V gene data show CDR1 as MGHDK and CDR2 as SYGVNS. V dropped 5 bases and J dropped 5 bases, with 7 bases sitting between them. This CDR3 contains 11 residues. CDR3 in DNA: TGTGCCAGCAGTAACGGGAACGAGCAGTACGTC. Translated, it gives CASSNGNEQYV.

This clonotype appeared many times. The chain links TRBV7-2 to TRBJ2-1; the match to TRBD2 covers 8 bases. CDR3 length: 16 amino acids. The V segment lost 1 base and the J segment 3 bases; nucleotides outside the gene matches: 5. Germline V lookup: CDR1 SGHTA, CDR2 FQGNSA. This chain's CDR3 is CASSLVRGGLYNEQFF. The DNA for the CDR3 is TGTGCCAGCAGCTTAGTCCGGGGGGGCCTCTACAATGAGCAGTTCTTC.

The chain joins TRBV19 to TRBJ2-3; maybe TRBD2 (5 bases). CDR3 length: 13 residues. In germline, CDR1 is LNHDA, CDR2 SQIVND (reference sequence). V was shortened by 7 bases and J by 5 bases, with 13 bases between the two germline ends. CDR3 nucleotides: TGTGCCAGTACCCCCGACTACGGAGATACGCAGTATTTT. Protein: CASTPDYGDTQYF.

This clonotype has a count of ten or more. The chain recombines TRBV6-5 with TRBJ2-3; D call uncertain. V lost 0 bases, J lost 2 bases, and 15 bases lay in between. CDR1 is MNHEY, CDR2 SVGAGI, per germline. The CDR3 runs 17 residues. CDR3 sequence (DNA): TGTGCCAGCAGTTACTCGACGGTCGACTTTCCCACAGATACGCAGTATTTT. Translated, it gives CASSYSTVDFPTDTQYF.

This clonotype was counted only a few times. The chain couples TRBV27 to TRBJ2-7; D call uncertain. The CDR3 totals 12 residues. Trimming pared 3 bases from V and 7 bases from J, leaving 10 bases between. CDR1 is MNHEY, CDR2 SMNVEV, per germline (reference sequence). The CDR3 nucleotides read TGTGCCAGCAGTTTCTCGGGCAGGGAGCAGTACTTC. Translation: CASSFSGREQYF.

This clonotype was counted only a few times. This sequence joins TRBV19 and TRBJ2-7, with D possibly TRBD2 on 5 matching bases. Germline lookup yields CDR1 LNHDA and CDR2 SQIVND (reference sequence). V lost 7 bases, J lost 3 bases, and 19 bases lay in between. CDR3 length equals 15 residues. For the CDR3, the DNA is TGTGCCAGTACCCCCGATATCGGGGTAAGCTACGAGCAGTACTTC. Protein sequence: CASTPDIGVSYEQYF.